This T cell receptor (beta chain) was recovered during a study of monozygotic twins with inflammatory bowel disease (dated by TCRdb to about 2019). For the wider study: The full study comprised 30 or so monozygotic twin pairs: nine German pairs (four IBD-concordant, five IBD-discordant) and 19 IBD-discordant Danish pairs. The search for disease-associated traits relied mainly on comparing IBD patients with their genetically identical healthy co-twins within discordant pairs. Each individual had, on average, about 151 000 unique TCRalpha sequences and 181 000 unique TCRbeta sequences available for analysis.

What the work shows at the level of the full study, not this receptor alone: The analysis was unable to tell different T cell subtypes apart. Fewer clonotypes were shared with other individuals by IBD patients than by healthy twins, most markedly in patients showing signs of disease activity. Differing immunosuppressive treatments among patients may have added background noise and inter-individual variability to the repertoires. A decrease in TCRbeta repertoire diversity, as measured by inverse Simpson index, was observed in IBD patients compared with their healthy co-twins. No difference in repertoire similarity was observed between concordant and discordant twins, possibly owing to limited statistical power. The results gave no support for a single strong signal or clonotype linked to IBD.

Libraries were made using 5' RACE. The input for every TCR library was around 3.5 ug of total RNA. cDNA was synthesized with SMARTScribe reverse transcriptase in eight separate reactions per sample. During cDNA synthesis, template switching introduced unique molecular identifiers that contained a 6-nucleotide sample barcode. TCRalpha and TCRbeta cDNA was amplified in two nested PCRs of around 15 and 10 cycles, and bead purification was carried out after each PCR. Before amplification, cDNA was treated with uracil DNA-glycosylase and purified using the QIAquick PCR purification kit. The second PCR added Illumina TruSeq-compatible adapters along with sample-specific barcodes. Library quality and concentration were assessed using TapeStation and Qubit, and about 5 ng of each library was pooled. The pooled libraries were sequenced with 2 x 100 bp reads and custom sequencing primers on an Illumina HiSeq2500 single-index Rapid Run. Per the original workflow: UMI-based consensus assembly with MiGEC version 1.2.6 was used to correct PCR and sequencing errors. MiXCR version 2.1.1 was used to carry out V(D)J alignment, clonotype assembly and CDR3 extraction. Gene usage, clonotype sharing and MAIT/NKT TCR abundance were normalised by analysing the top 1000, 10 000 and 20 000 clonotypes per sample. Diversity was computed as the inverse Simpson index with the vegan R package after downsampling to 27 000 UMIs. Statistical testing used paired Mann-Whitney U tests on the discordant twin pairs and applied Benjamini-Hochberg correction for multiple testing. TCRdb reprocessed the reads; each CDR3 protein sequence makes one entry, and DNA is unavailable. The V and J calls here are based on TCRdb, not the publication. The sample has about 160,000 distinct CDR3 sequences on record. The ten largest clones represent roughly 2.3% of the sample.

A roughly 2.7 ml peripheral blood sample was drawn into PAXgene tubes per donor and stored at -80°C. Without any T cell sorting, total RNA was extracted from whole blood using the PAXgene blood miRNA kit on an automated QIAcube. Peripheral blood from monozygotic twin pairs who were concordant or discordant for inflammatory bowel disease underwent deep TCRalpha and TCRbeta repertoire profiling using unique molecular barcoding. Smoking habits were recorded for all twin pairs, with individuals classified as current, former or never smokers. As for this clonotype: Its cognate antigen has yet to be identified.

This receptor was identified in a human donor with ulcerative colitis or Crohn's disease, or a healthy co-twin of an affected twin (not recorded which). The sequencing input was blood.

The CDR3 region has the sequence CASSPRDRGPPLHF. The chain is made from TRBV4-3 and TRBJ1-6; TCRdb selects TRBD1, and the lack of DNA leaves this call unchecked. From the germline V gene, CDR1 is LGHNA and CDR2 is YSLEER. Spanning cysteine to phenylalanine, the CDR3 consists of 14 amino acids. There is no recorded DNA.